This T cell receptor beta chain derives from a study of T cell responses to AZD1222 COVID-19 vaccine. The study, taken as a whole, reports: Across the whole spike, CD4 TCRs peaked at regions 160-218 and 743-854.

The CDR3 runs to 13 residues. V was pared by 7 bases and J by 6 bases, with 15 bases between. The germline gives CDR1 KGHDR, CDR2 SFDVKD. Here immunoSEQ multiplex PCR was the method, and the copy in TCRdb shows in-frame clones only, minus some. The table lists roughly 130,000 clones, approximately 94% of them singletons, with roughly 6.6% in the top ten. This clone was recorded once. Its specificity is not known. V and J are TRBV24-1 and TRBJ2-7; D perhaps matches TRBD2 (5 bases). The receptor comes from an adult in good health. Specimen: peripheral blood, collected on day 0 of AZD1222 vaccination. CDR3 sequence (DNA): TGTGCCACCAGCAATACCGTCCGGGGCGAGCAGTACTTC. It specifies CATSNTVRGEQYF.